This T cell receptor beta chain was profiled in a study of glioma-infiltrating T cells. Study findings and constraints: Tissue and blood shared very few CDR3 sequences. Gliomas, especially low-grade, showed above-expected tissue-blood divergence; non-neoplastic patients showed below.

This CDR3 spans 15 amino acids. The germline V gene has CDR1 MNHNS and CDR2 SASEGT. Note on this clonotype: The antigen is unknown. An end of the junction differs from the germline gene, which may be a read error.

Amplification of TCR alpha and beta CDR3 regions from RNA used iRepertoire nested multiplex PCR. One-step reverse transcription and amplification started from around 100-400 ng of tissue mRNA or PBMC total RNA. Each CDR3 protein is one row after TCRdb ran MiXCR on the multiplex PCR reads. The table includes some 93,000 distinct CDR3 sequences, approximately 39% detected once. This TCR came from a human donor with low-grade glioma or glioblastoma, undergoing nonglioma brain surgery, or in good health (not recorded which). The V call is TRBV6-1, the J call TRBJ2-4, with D maybe TRBD1 (5 bases). Sequencing input: glioma tissue, nonneoplastic brain tissue, or PBMCs (not recorded which). The CDR3 region is CAGRSKGEAKNIQYF. The CDR3 DNA sequence: TGTGCCGGCAGGTCGAAAGGGGAAGCCAAAAACATTCAGTACTTC.